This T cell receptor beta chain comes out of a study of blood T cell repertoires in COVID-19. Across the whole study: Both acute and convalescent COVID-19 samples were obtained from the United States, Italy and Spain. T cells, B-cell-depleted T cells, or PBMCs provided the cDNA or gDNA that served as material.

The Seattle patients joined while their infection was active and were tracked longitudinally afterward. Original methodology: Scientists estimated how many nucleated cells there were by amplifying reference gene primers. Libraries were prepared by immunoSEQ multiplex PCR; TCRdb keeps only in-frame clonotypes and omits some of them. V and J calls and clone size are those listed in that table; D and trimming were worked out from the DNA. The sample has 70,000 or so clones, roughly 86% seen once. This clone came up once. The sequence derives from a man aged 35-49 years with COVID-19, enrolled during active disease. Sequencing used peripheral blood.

CDR3 amino acids: CASSALLVSDTQYF. The CDR3 bases are TGTGCCAGCAGTGCCTTACTAGTTTCAGATACGCAGTATTTT. The chain couples TRBV2 to TRBJ2-3; perhaps TRBD2 as D (5 bases). In germline, CDR1 is SNHLY, CDR2 FYNNEI. Between the trimmed V and J ends, which lost 4 bases and 4 bases, there was a span of 12 bases. CDR3 size: 14 residues.